Here is one T cell receptor beta chain with its context. The target antigen is unknown. The source of the sample is a study of cytomegalovirus exposure and HLA in healthy donors. Deletions cut 5 bases from V and 7 bases from J, with 18 bases between. Germline V gives CDR1 SEHNR, CDR2 FQNEAQ (reference sequence). The CDR3 contains 15 residues. The PCR was carried out with 60 Vbeta primers and 13 Jbeta primers. Libraries were prepared by immunoSEQ multiplex PCR; TCRdb keeps only in-frame clonotypes and omits some of them. The sample has under 200,000 clones, around 85% seen once. Whole-study findings and limits: Further analysis was carried out later, and it showed several of the most significant clusters appearing linked to common viral pathogens. When analyzed later, a missense DCLRE1C variant was found to be linked to TCR beta V- and J-gene trimming. Researchers counted about 150 TCR beta chains as cytomegalovirus-associated.

This receptor was identified in a human donor in good health. The sample was PBMCs. The chain is built from TRBV7-9 and TRBJ2-1; D possibly corresponds to TRBD1 (7 bases). The CDR3, as DNA: TGTGCCAGCAGCCCGCGTGGCAGGGGGGAGAATGAGCAGTTCTTC. This sequence encodes CASSPRGRGENEQFF.